This T cell receptor (beta chain) was documented in a study of control samples from healthy donors and cancer patients. Trimming stripped 3 bases from V and 6 bases from J, with 9 bases between. Per the germline V gene, CDR1 is KGHSH and CDR2 is LQKENI. This CDR3 has 13 residues. Using immunoSEQ multiplex PCR, the repertoire was profiled, and TCRdb retains in-frame clones only, with some absent. The sample includes around 67,000 clones, 89% seen only once; the top ten take around 5.1%. This rearrangement joins TRBV18 to TRBJ1-5, with no clear D. This clonotype originated in a man aged 60 to 75 with colorectal cancer. The material sequenced was PBMCs. The CDR3 is CASSPRSGQPQHF. The CDR3 region has the DNA TGTGCCAGCTCACCGCGCTCGGGTCAGCCCCAGCATTTT.